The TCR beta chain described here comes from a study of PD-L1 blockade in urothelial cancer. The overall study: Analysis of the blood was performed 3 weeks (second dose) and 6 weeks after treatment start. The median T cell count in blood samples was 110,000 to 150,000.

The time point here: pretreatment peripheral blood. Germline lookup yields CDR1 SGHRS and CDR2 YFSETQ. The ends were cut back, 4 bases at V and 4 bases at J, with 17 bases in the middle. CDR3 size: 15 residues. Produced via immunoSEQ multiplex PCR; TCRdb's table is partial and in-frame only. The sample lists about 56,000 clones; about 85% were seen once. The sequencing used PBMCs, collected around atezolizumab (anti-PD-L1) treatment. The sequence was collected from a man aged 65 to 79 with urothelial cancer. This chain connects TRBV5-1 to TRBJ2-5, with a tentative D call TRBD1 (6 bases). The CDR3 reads CASSPERQVGETQYF. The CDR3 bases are TGCGCCAGCAGCCCGGAGAGACAGGTTGGAGAGACCCAGTACTTC.